This TCR beta chain was sequenced during a study of T cells after yellow fever vaccination. Points from the study as a whole: Most clones from primary vaccination were detected again post-booster (roughly 96% CD4, 88% CD8). Contamination by abundant bulk-population clonotypes could be present in FACS-sorted repertoires.

TCRdb re-analysed the 5' RACE reads in MiXCR, keeping a single row per CDR3 protein. The data hold 500,000 to 650,000 distinct CDR3 sequences, with 10% to 15% observed a single time. Note on this clonotype: Its antigen remains unknown.

Material: PBMCs, obtained on the day of the yellow fever booster vaccination. This TCR came from a man aged 30 to 45 who received the YFV17D yellow fever vaccine.

DNA of the CDR3: TGTGCCAGCAGCGGTCCCGGACAACTCACAAGGGCGCAGTACTTC. This gives the protein CASSGPGQLTRAQYF. This rearrangement joins TRBV9 to TRBJ2-7; tentatively, D is TRBD1 (5 bases). Germline V gives CDR1 SGDLS, CDR2 YYNGEE. V gave up 3 bases and J gave up 9 bases, with 22 bases separating them. The CDR3 runs to 15 residues.